This T cell receptor beta chain came from a study of blood T cells in healthy people across ages. In this sample, this clonotype turned up a few times. Primers used in a second PCR of roughly 7 to 11 cycles were a sample-barcoded 5' primer and a J-beta primer mix. Every sample gave at least 3 million paired-end reads containing CDR3. TCRdb re-called the 5' RACE reads with MiXCR, one entry per CDR3 protein. The table has 700,000 to 850,000 distinct CDR3 sequences, roughly 50% seen once; the top ten hold approximately 40%. Germline CDR1 and CDR2: MNHEY and SVGEGT. V was clipped by 2 bases and J by 0 bases, with 26 bases between them. This CDR3 comprises 21 residues. Isolating PBMCs gave at least 6 million of these cells per sample.

The rearrangement uses TRBV6-2 or TRBV6-3 and TRBJ2-4; D tentatively reads TRBD1 or TRBD2 (5 bases each). The sample was blood. The sequence was obtained from a man aged 80 or over in good health. In DNA form, the CDR3 reads TGTGCCAGCAGTTACGTCGCAGGGCAATCCTTGGAGGCACTAGCCAAAAACATTCAGTACTTC. Protein: CASSYVAGQSLEALAKNIQYF.